The clone carrying this TCR beta chain has just a few counts. What it binds is unknown. The CDR3 consists of 14 residues. V was clipped by 1 base and J by 7 bases; unmatched bases: 4. Germline CDR1 DFQATT, CDR2 SNEGSKA (reference sequence). This sample is drawn from a study of T-cell memory formation after mild COVID-19. Whole-study findings and limits: Clones that contracted from day 15 to 85 were balanced CD4/CD8, while later expanders leaned CD4+.

Researchers used 5'RACE with constant-segment primers to make TCR alpha and TCR beta cDNA libraries that carry sample barcodes and UMIs. TCRdb itself ran the 5' RACE reads through MiXCR, one entry per CDR3 protein. The sample includes 500,000 to 550,000 distinct CDR3 sequences, about a fifth of them seen just once. The chain uses TRBV20-1 and TRBJ2-1; TRBD1 matches at 10 bases. The sample taken for sequencing was PBMCs or a T cell subset sorted from them (not recorded which). This sequence originates from an adult woman who had mild COVID-19 (a few samples of this study predate the infection). Cell type and time point are not known. The CDR3 DNA reads as TGCAGTGCTAGAGTGACAGGGGGCCTTAATGAGCAGTTCTTC. Translating it yields CSARVTGGLNEQFF.